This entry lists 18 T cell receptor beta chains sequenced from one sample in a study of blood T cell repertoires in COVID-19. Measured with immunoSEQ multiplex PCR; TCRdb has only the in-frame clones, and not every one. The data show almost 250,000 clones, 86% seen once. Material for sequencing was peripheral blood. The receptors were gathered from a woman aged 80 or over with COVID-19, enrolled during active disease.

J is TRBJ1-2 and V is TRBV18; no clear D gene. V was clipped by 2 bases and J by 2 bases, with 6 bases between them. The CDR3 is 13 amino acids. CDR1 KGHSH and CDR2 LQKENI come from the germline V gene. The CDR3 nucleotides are TGTGCCAGCTCACCAGGGGAGAACTATGGCTACACCTTC. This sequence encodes CASSPGENYGYTF.

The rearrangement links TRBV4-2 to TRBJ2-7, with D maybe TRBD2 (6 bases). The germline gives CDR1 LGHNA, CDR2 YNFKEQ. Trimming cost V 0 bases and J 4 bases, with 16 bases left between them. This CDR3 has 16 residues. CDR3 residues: CASSQDVGGRGYEQYF. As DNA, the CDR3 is TGTGCCAGCAGCCAAGATGTTGGAGGGCGTGGGTACGAGCAGTACTTC.

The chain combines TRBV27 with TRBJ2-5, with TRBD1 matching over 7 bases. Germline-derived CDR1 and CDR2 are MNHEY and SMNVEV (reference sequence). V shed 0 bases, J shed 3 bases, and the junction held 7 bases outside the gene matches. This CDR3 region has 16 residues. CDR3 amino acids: CASSLSSTGRKETQYF. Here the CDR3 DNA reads TGTGCCAGCAGTTTATCCTCGACAGGGCGCAAAGAGACCCAGTACTTC.

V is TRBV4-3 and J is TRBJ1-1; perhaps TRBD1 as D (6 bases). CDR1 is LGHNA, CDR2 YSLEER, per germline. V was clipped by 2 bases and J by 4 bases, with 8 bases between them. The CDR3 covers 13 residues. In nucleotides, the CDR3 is TGCGCCAGCAGCCAAACAGGGAGCACTGAAGCTTTCTTT. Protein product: CASSQTGSTEAFF.

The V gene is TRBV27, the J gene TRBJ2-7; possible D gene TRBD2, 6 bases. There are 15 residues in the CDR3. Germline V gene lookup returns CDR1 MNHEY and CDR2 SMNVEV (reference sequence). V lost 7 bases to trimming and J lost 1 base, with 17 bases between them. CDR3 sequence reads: CASTTTRGGSYEQYF. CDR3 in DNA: TGTGCCAGCACCACTACGCGGGGAGGTTCCTACGAGCAGTACTTC.

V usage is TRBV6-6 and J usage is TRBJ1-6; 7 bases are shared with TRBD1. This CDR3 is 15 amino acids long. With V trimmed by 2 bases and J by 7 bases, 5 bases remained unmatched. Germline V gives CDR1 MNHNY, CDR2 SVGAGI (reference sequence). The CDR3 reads CASSYGQEINSPLHF. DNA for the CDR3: TGTGCCAGCAGTTACGGACAGGAGATAAATTCACCCCTCCACTTT.

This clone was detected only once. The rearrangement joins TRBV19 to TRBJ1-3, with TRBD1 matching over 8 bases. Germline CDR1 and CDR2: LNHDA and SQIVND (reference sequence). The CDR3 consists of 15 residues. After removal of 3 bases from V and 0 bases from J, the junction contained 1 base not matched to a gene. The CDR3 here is CASSIGTGSGNTIYF. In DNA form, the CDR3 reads TGTGCCAGTAGTATTGGGACAGGCTCTGGAAACACCATATATTTT.

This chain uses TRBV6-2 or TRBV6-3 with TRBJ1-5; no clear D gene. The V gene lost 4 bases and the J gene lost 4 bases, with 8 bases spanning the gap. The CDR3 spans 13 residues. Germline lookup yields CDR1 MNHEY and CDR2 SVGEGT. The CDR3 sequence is CASSFMSNQPQHF. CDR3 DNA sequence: TGTGCCAGCAGTTTCATGAGTAATCAGCCCCAGCATTTT.

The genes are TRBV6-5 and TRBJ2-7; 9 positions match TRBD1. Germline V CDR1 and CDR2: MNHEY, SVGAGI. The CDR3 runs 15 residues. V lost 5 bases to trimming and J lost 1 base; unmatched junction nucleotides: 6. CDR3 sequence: CASSRGTGRSYEQYV. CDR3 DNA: TGTGCCAGCAGTAGGGGGACAGGGAGGTCCTACGAGCAGTACGTC.

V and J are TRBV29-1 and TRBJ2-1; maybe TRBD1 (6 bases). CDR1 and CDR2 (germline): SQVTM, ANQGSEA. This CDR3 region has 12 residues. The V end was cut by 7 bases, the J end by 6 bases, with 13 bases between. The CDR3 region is CSAHTGLNEQFF. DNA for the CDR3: TGCAGCGCCCACACAGGGCTCAATGAGCAGTTCTTC.

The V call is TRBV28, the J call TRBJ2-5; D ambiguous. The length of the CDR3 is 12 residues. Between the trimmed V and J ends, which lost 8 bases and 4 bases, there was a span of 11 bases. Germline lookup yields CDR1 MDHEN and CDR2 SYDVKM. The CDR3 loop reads CASATRLETQYF. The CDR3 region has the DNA TGTGCCAGCGCGACACGGCTAGAGACCCAGTACTTC.

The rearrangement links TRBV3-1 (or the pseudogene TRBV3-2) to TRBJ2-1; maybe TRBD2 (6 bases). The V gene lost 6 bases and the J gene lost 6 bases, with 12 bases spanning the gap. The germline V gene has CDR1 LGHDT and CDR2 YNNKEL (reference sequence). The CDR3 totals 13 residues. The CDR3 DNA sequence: TGTGCCAGCAGGAGACTCGGGGGCAATGAGCAGTTCTTC. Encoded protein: CASRRLGGNEQFF.

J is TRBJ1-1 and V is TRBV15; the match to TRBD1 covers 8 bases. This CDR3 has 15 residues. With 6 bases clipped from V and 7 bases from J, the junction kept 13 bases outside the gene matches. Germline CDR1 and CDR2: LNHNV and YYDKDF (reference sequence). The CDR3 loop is CATRPSGGATVEAFF. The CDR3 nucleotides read TGTGCCACCAGGCCGTCAGGGGGCGCAACCGTTGAAGCTTTCTTT.

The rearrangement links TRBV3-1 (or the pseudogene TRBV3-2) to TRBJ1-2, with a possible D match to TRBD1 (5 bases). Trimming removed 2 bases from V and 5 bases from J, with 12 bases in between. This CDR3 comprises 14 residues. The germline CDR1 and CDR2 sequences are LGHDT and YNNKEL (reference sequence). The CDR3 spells CASSQRRDFYGYTF. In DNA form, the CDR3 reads TGTGCCAGCAGCCAACGGCGGGACTTTTATGGCTACACCTTC.

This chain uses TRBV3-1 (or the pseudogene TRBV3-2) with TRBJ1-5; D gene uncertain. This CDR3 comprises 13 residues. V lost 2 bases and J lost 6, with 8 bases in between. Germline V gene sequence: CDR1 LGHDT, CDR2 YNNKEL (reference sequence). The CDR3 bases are TGTGCCAGCAGCCAAAGAGGTGGTCAGCCCCAGCATTTT. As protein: CASSQRGGQPQHF.

CDR3 DNA sequence: TGCAGTGCTAGTCGGCAGGGGGGAGCCGGGGAGCTGTTTTTT. Translating gives CSASRQGGAGELFF. The rearrangement links TRBV20-1 to TRBJ2-2, with D possibly matching TRBD1 (7 bases). The CDR3 spans 14 residues. Germline V gene lookup returns CDR1 DFQATT and CDR2 SNEGSKA (reference sequence). The V gene lost 3 bases and the J gene lost 6 bases, with 14 bases spanning the gap.

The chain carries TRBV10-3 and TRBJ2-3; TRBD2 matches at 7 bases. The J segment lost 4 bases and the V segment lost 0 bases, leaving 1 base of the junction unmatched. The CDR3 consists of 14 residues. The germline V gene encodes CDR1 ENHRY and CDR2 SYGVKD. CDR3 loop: CAISESLAADTQYF. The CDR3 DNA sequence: TGTGCCATCAGTGAGTCGCTAGCGGCAGATACGCAGTATTTT.

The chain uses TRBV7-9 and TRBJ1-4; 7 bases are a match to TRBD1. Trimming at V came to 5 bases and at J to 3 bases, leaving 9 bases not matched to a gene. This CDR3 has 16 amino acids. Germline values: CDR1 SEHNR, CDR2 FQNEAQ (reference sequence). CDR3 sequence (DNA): TGTGCCAGCAGCCCTTCCAACAGGGGTTCTAATGAAAAACTGTTTTTT. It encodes CASSPSNRGSNEKLFF.